Listed here are 17 T cell receptor beta chains from one sample, sequenced in a study of T cell responses to AZD1222 COVID-19 vaccine. Only in-frame clones appear in the TCRdb table, and some are missing; sequencing was by immunoSEQ multiplex PCR. Of some 190,000 clones in the sample, roughly 92% were seen once. The material sequenced was peripheral blood, taken 28 days after the second AZD1222 dose. The origin of the receptors is an adult who received the AZD1222 COVID-19 vaccine.

The J gene is TRBJ2-5, the V gene TRBV5-6; 7 positions agree with TRBD2. The CDR3 contains 19 residues. Germline-derived CDR1 and CDR2 are SGHDT and YYEEEE. V shed 3 bases and J 2 bases; nucleotides not matched to a gene: 19. CDR3 coding DNA: TGTGCCAGCAGCTGGGGGTCTAAGCGGGGCCACGCGGGGCAAGAGACCCAGTACTTC. It translates to CASSWGSKRGHAGQETQYF.

This chain uses TRBV4-1 with TRBJ2-1, with D perhaps matching TRBD2 (6 bases). Germline CDR1 and CDR2: MGHRA and YSYEKL. CDR3 length: 16 amino acids. Trimming left V 4 bases short and J 5 bases short, with 18 bases between. CDR3 nucleotide sequence: TGCGCCAGCAGCCCCTTGGGGACTTCTCGCGACAATGAGCAGTTCTTC. It yields the protein CASSPLGTSRDNEQFF.

V and J are TRBV25-1 and TRBJ1-2; TRBD1 aligns across 10 bases. Germline lookup yields CDR1 MGHDK and CDR2 SYGVNS. V lost 7 bases and J lost 4; bases outside the gene matches: 15. This CDR3 spans 17 amino acids. CDR3 loop: CASTGPGQGTRGYGYTF. The DNA for the CDR3 is TGTGCCAGCACTGGACCGGGACAGGGGACAAGGGGCTATGGCTACACCTTC.

This clone was observed once. V is TRBV7-9 and J is TRBJ2-3, with 14 bases that match TRBD2. The CDR3 is made up of 19 amino acids. From germline, CDR1 is SEHNR and CDR2 FQNEAQ (reference sequence). V lost 5 bases, J lost 3 bases, and 13 bases stayed unmatched. CDR3 DNA sequence: TGTGCCAGCAGCCGCGGACTAGCGGGGGGCCCCCTCCAGACAGATACGCAGTATTTT. It encodes CASSRGLAGGPLQTDTQYF.

This chain uses TRBV29-1 with TRBJ1-5; D is unclear. Looked up from germline, CDR1 is SQVTM and CDR2 is ANQGSEA. CDR3 length: 12 residues. V was cut by 4 bases and J by 3 bases, with 7 bases left in between. In DNA form, the CDR3 reads TGCAGCGTTGGCGGTTCCAATCAGCCCCAGCATTTT. This codes for CSVGGSNQPQHF.

Comments on this clone: Germline is not matched at one junction end, which may reflect a read error. The genes are TRBV6-2 or TRBV6-3 and TRBJ1-2; 10 nucleotides agree with TRBD1. This CDR3 is 15 amino acids long. Per the germline V gene, CDR1 is MNHEY and CDR2 is SVGEGT. CDR3 loop: CASSPPGQGNYGHTF. The CDR3 nucleotides read TGTGCCAGCAGTCCACCGGGACAGGGGAACTATGGCCACACCTTC.

This chain connects TRBV7-2 to TRBJ2-3; D is ambiguous. V was clipped by 5 bases and J by 6 bases, with 6 bases between them. The V gene's germline CDR1 is SGHTA and CDR2 FQGNSA. The CDR3 contains 11 residues. The CDR3 bases are TGTGCCAGCAGCCAATTGGATACGCAGTATTTT. It is translated as CASSQLDTQYF. Looking up the rest from reference TRBV7-2 and TRBJ2-3 gives the full variable domain: GAGVSQSPSNKVTEKGKDVELRCDPISGHTALYWYRQSLGQGLEFLIYFQGNSAPDKSGLPSDRFSAERTGGSVSTLTIQRTQQEDSAVYLCASSQLDTQYFGPGTRLTVL.

V gene TRBV19 combines with J gene TRBJ2-7, with TRBD1 identical over 8 bases. Germline V gene sequence: CDR1 LNHDA, CDR2 SQIVND (reference sequence). The CDR3 spans 14 residues. With 5 bases clipped from V and 2 bases from J, the junction kept 5 bases outside the gene matches. CDR3 bases: TGTGCCAGTAGTCCGGGACAGGAACCCTACGAGCAGTACTTC. Its translation: CASSPGQEPYEQYF.

This clone was recorded a few times. This same CDR3 is encoded by further DNA sequences in the sample. The chain employs TRBV3-1 (or the pseudogene TRBV3-2) and TRBJ1-5, with D unclear. The germline V gene encodes CDR1 LGHDT and CDR2 YNNKEL (reference sequence). This CDR3 spans 13 amino acids. Trimming left V 3 bases short and J 7 bases short, with 10 bases between. The CDR3 DNA reads as TGTGCCAGCAGCCAGGGGTCGGAGCAGCCCCAGCATTTT. Its translation: CASSQGSEQPQHF.

The chain is built from TRBV6-4 and TRBJ1-6; the D is unclear. V dropped 6 bases and J dropped 0 bases, with 9 bases sitting between them. Germline values: CDR1 MRHNA, CDR2 SNTAGT. The CDR3 is 15 residues long. Written as DNA, the CDR3 is TGTGCCAGCAGAGATATTGGCTCCTATAATTCACCCCTCCACTTT. Translated, it gives CASRDIGSYNSPLHF.

V gene TRBV19 combines with J gene TRBJ1-5, with D maybe TRBD1 (5 bases). V lost 5 bases, J lost 3 bases, and 11 bases lay in between. This CDR3 contains 14 residues. Germline V CDR1 and CDR2: LNHDA, SQIVND (reference sequence). The DNA of the CDR3 is TGTGCCAGTAGTCTAAGACAGACCAATCAGCCCCAGCATTTT. Translation: CASSLRQTNQPQHF.

Here the CDR3 reads CATIRGQARGAEAFF. Here the CDR3 DNA reads TGTGCCACCATCCGAGGACAGGCGAGAGGCGCTGAAGCTTTCTTT. The gene calls are TRBV15 and TRBJ1-1; 7 nucleotides agree with TRBD1. Germline V CDR1 and CDR2: LNHNV, YYDKDF (reference sequence). With 7 bases clipped from V and 6 bases from J, the junction kept 14 bases outside the gene matches. The CDR3 loop spans 15 amino acids.

The V call is TRBV5-1, the J call TRBJ1-6, with D possibly TRBD1 on 6 matching bases. CDR1 is SGHRS, CDR2 YFSETQ, per germline. The CDR3 length is 15 residues. Trimming stripped 5 bases from V and 8 bases from J, with 17 bases between. CDR3 coding DNA: TGCGCCAGCAGAGACCGGGGGCGGCGGGATTCACCCCTCCACTTT. This encodes CASRDRGRRDSPLHF.

The chain recombines TRBV9 with TRBJ2-7; D unclear. V was shortened by 3 bases and J by 3 bases, with 16 bases between the two germline ends. The CDR3 extends over 15 amino acids. Germline V gives CDR1 SGDLS, CDR2 YYNGEE. The CDR3 DNA follows: TGTGCCAGCAGCGCAGGAAAGTCCGGGTACTACGAGCAGTACTTC. Encoded protein: CASSAGKSGYYEQYF.

Worth noting for this clone: The same CDR3 also results from other DNA sequences found in this sample. V usage is TRBV10-1 and J usage is TRBJ2-1, with 8 positions matching TRBD2. V dropped 2 bases and J dropped 3; count of bases not matched to a gene: 0. The CDR3 totals 14 residues. In germline, CDR1 is WNHNN, CDR2 SYGVQD (reference sequence). The CDR3 DNA reads as TGCGCCAGCAGTGAGAGCGGGAGCTACAATGAGCAGTTCTTC. Protein product: CASSESGSYNEQFF.

This chain links TRBV2 with TRBJ2-1, with 8 bases fitting TRBD2. CDR1 is SNHLY and CDR2 is FYNNEI in the germline V gene. J was trimmed by 3 bases and V by 10 bases; bases with no gene match: 20. The CDR3 consists of 18 residues. The DNA of the CDR3 is TGTGCCACCCACCGCGGGGCGGGAGGTTCCCCCCGCTACAATGAGCAGTTCTTC. Its protein is CATHRGAGGSPRYNEQFF.

The chain has TRBV7-6 and TRBJ2-1; D may match TRBD1 or TRBD2 (6 bases each). Germline lookup yields CDR1 SGHVS and CDR2 FNYEAQ. V lost 5 bases, J lost 5 bases, and 25 bases lay in between. CDR3 length equals 18 residues. The DNA of the CDR3 is TGTGCCAGCAGCCCTTACCCGGGGGCCAGCCGAGGGGACAATGAGCAGTTCTTC. As protein: CASSPYPGASRGDNEQFF.